A selection of T cell receptor beta chains follows, all from one sample in a study of regulatory T cells in long-lasting Graves disease. TCRdb itself ran the multiplex PCR reads through MiXCR, one entry per CDR3 protein. The sample includes around 400,000 distinct CDR3 sequences, around a fifth of them seen just once. The specimen was peripheral blood mononuclear cells (PBMCs), collected when the disease was refractory, from a patient treated with antithyroid drugs. All receptors come from a female donor with Graves disease. The CDR3 runs from the conserved cysteine through the conserved F or W. Fields, in order: V gene, clone size, D gene, J gene, CDR3 protein, CDR3 DNA. D genes are given only for firm matches. Size tells how often a clone was seen (once, few, many) or the class of an expanded clone, and some rows leave it out.

V gene: TRBV20-1
clone size: .
D gene: .
J gene: TRBJ1-5
CDR3 protein: CSATLPGGARQPQHF
CDR3 DNA: TGCAGTGCTACCCTGCCGGGGGGTGCGCGGCAGCCCCAGCATTTT

V gene: TRBV5-5
clone size: few
D gene: TRBD2
J gene: TRBJ2-3
CDR3 protein: CASSLITSGEDTDTQYF
CDR3 DNA: TGTGCCAGCAGCTTGATAACTAGCGGGGAAGACACAGATACGCAGTATTTT

V gene: TRBV20-1
clone size: .
D gene: .
J gene: TRBJ2-5
CDR3 protein: CSAQDWILQETQYF
CDR3 DNA: TGCAGTGCTCAAGACTGGATTCTCCAAGAGACCCAGTACTTC

V gene: TRBV30
clone size: few
D gene: TRBD2
J gene: TRBJ2-7
CDR3 protein: CAWTAGRDYTYEQYF
CDR3 DNA: TGTGCCTGGACCGCCGGGCGGGACTATACCTACGAGCAGTACTTC

V gene: TRBV5-6
clone size: .
D gene: .
J gene: TRBJ1-4
CDR3 protein: CASSFGLANEKLFF
CDR3 DNA: TGTGCCAGCAGCTTTGGTTTGGCTAATGAAAAACTGTTTTTT

V gene: TRBV6-5
clone size: many
D gene: TRBD2
J gene: TRBJ2-7
CDR3 protein: CASSSAGGRYKQYF
CDR3 DNA: TGTGCCAGCAGTTCAGCGGGAGGGAGATACAAGCAGTACTTC

V gene: TRBV12-3/TRBV12-4
clone size: many
D gene: TRBD1
J gene: TRBJ1-1
CDR3 protein: CASSSWTGLNRGLGIEAFF
CDR3 DNA: TGTGCCAGCAGTTCCTGGACAGGGCTGAACCGTGGTTTGGGGATTGAAGCTTTCTTT

V gene: TRBV27
clone size: few
D gene: .
J gene: TRBJ2-3
CDR3 protein: CASSSTSTDTQYF
CDR3 DNA: TGTGCCAGCAGTTCTACTAGCACAGATACGCAGTATTTT

V gene: TRBV7-9
clone size: .
D gene: .
J gene: TRBJ2-3
CDR3 protein: CASSSPNTQYF
CDR3 DNA: TGTGCCAGCAGCTCTCCCAATACGCAGTATTTT

V gene: TRBV20-1
clone size: .
D gene: .
J gene: TRBJ2-2
CDR3 protein: CSARDDTRGRELFF
CDR3 DNA: TGCAGTGCTAGAGATGACACGCGCGGGAGGGAGCTGTTTTTT

V gene: TRBV29-1
clone size: few
D gene: TRBD2
J gene: TRBJ2-2
CDR3 protein: CSVEFGPAGVGTGELFF
CDR3 DNA: TGCAGCGTTGAATTTGGGCCAGCGGGAGTAGGCACCGGGGAGCTGTTTTTT

V gene: TRBV28
clone size: many
D gene: .
J gene: TRBJ2-7
CDR3 protein: CASIKSSYEQYF
CDR3 DNA: TGTGCCAGCATCAAGAGCTCCTACGAGCAGTACTTC

V gene: TRBV5-1
clone size: few
D gene: TRBD2
J gene: TRBJ2-5
CDR3 protein: CASSPDTSGYQETQYF
CDR3 DNA: TGCGCCAGCAGCCCGGACACTAGCGGGTACCAAGAGACCCAGTACTTC

V gene: TRBV18
clone size: .
D gene: .
J gene: TRBJ2-5
CDR3 protein: CASSPPQWQETQYF
CDR3 DNA: TGTGCCAGCTCACCACCTCAGTGGCAAGAGACCCAGTACTTC

V gene: TRBV19
clone size: .
D gene: .
J gene: TRBJ2-7
CDR3 protein: CASRALDGAVHEQYF
CDR3 DNA: TGTGCCAGTAGAGCTCTGGACGGCGCTGTCCACGAGCAGTACTTC

V gene: TRBV2
clone size: .
D gene: TRBD1
J gene: TRBJ2-7
CDR3 protein: CASSPPGTGVDEQYF
CDR3 DNA: TGTGCCAGCAGTCCCCCCGGGACAGGGGTGGACGAGCAGTACTTC

V gene: TRBV4-1
clone size: .
D gene: TRBD1
J gene: TRBJ1-2
CDR3 protein: CASSLRAGGGYGYTF
CDR3 DNA: TGCGCCAGCAGCCTACGGGCAGGGGGTGGCTATGGCTACACCTTC